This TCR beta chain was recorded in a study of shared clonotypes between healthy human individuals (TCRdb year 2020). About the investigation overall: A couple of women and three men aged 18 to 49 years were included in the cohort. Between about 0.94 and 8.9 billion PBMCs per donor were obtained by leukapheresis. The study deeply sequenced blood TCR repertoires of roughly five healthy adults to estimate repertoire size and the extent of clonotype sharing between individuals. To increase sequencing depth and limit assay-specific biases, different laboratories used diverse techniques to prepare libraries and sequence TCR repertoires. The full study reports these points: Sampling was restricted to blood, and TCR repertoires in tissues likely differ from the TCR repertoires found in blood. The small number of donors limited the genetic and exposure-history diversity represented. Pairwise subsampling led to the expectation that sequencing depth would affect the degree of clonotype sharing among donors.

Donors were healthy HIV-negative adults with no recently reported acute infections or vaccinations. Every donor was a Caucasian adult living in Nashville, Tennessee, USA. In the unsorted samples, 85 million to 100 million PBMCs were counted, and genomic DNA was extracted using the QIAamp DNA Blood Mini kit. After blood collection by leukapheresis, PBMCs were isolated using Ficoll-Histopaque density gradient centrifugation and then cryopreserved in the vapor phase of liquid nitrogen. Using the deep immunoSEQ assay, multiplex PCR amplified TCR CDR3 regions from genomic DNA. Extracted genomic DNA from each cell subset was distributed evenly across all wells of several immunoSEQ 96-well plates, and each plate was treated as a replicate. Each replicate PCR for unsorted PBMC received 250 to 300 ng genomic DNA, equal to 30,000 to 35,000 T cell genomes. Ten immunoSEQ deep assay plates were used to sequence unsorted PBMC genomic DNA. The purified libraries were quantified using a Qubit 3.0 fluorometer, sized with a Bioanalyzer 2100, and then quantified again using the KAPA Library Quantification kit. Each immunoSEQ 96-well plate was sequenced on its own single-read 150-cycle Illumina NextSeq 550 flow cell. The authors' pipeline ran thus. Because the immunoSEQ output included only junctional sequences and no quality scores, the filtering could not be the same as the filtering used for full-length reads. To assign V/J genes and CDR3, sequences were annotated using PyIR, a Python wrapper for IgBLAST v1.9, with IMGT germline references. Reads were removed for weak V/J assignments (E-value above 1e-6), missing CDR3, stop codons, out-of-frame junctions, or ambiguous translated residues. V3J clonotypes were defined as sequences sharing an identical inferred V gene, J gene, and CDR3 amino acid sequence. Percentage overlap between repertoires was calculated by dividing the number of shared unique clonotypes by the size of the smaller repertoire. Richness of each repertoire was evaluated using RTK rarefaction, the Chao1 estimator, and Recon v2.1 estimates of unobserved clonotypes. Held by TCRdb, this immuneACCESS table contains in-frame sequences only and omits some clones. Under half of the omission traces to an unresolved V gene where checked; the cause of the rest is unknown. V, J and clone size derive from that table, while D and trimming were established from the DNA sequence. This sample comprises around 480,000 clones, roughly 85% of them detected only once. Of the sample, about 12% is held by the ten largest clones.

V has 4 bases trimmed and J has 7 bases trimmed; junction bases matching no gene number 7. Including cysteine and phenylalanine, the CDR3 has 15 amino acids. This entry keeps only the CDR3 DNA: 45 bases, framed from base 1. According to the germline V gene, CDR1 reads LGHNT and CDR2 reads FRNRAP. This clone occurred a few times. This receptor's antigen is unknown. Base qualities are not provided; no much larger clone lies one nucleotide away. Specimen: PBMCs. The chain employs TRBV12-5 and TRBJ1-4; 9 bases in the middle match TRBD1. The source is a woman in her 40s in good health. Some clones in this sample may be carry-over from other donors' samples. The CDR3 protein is CASGSGTGMIEKLFF. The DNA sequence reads TGTGCTAGTGGTTCCGGGACAGGGATGATTGAAAAACTGTTTTTT.